This TCR beta chain came from a study of early T cells in non-severe SARS-CoV-2 infection. Individually, cDNA molecules had unique molecular identifiers attached to them. TCRdb passed the 5' RACE reads through MiXCR, listing each CDR3 protein once. Of about 83,000 distinct CDR3 sequences in the sample, 11% to 15% are singletons; the top ten hold around 3%. This clonotype has only a few counts. The CDR3 length is 14 residues. The V gene's germline CDR1 is SEHNR and CDR2 FQNEAQ (reference sequence). Trimming pared 2 bases from V and 3 bases from J, leaving 10 bases between. The chain is built from TRBV7-9 and TRBJ1-1; D not certain. The clonotype was recovered from an adult who was a healthcare worker with PCR-confirmed SARS-CoV-2 infection or an uninfected control (not recorded which). Specimen: whole blood. In DNA, the CDR3 is TGTGCCAGCAGCTTACAAACCCCGGACACTGAAGCTTTCTTT. Its protein product is CASSLQTPDTEAFF.